This is a list of T cell receptor beta chains from one sample in a study of Tregs in tolerant kidney transplant recipients. Assay used: immunoSEQ multiplex PCR; TCRdb lists only in-frame clones, some missing. This sample carries 90,000 or so clones, 80% to 95% of them seen once, and the ten largest clones take about 1.5%. The source material was CD4+ T cells from blood (PBMCs), sampled 12 months after the transplant. These receptors originate from a human patient who received a combined kidney and bone marrow transplant. The T cells may come from the graft donor. CDR3s include the opening cysteine and the closing phenylalanine or tryptophan. D genes are given only for firm matches. Size is stated for part of the rows, as once, few or many counts, or as a class when the clone is expanded.

D gene	clone size	V gene	J gene	CDR3 protein	CDR3 DNA
NA	NA	TRBV28	TRBJ2-7	CASTAHGSSSQYF	TGTGCCAGCACCGCCCACGGGTCCTCGTCGCAGTACTTC
TRBD2	NA	TRBV6-4	TRBJ2-5	CASSGCGSGTSGRAGKTQYF	TGTGCCAGCAGTGGCTGTGGGTCGGGGACTAGCGGGAGGGCCGGGAAGACCCAGTACTTC
TRBD2	once	TRBV7-2	TRBJ2-5	CASSPLAGDVETQYF	TGTGCCAGCAGCCCACTAGCGGGAGACGTGGAGACCCAGTACTTC
NA	few	TRBV2	TRBJ1-3	CASSGTALFGNTIYF	TGTGCCAGCAGTGGAACTGCGTTATTTGGAAACACCATATATTTT
TRBD1	NA	TRBV19	TRBJ2-3	CASSIDRDRSTDTQYF	TGTGCCAGTAGTATAGACCGGGACAGGAGCACAGATACGCAGTATTTT
NA	NA	TRBV9	TRBJ1-4	CASSVGSEEKLFF	TGTGCCAGCAGCGTAGGGTCGGAGGAAAAACTGTTTTTT
TRBD2	once	TRBV11-3	TRBJ2-7	CASSLIGLAGGHSYEQYF	TGTGCCAGCAGCTTAATTGGTCTAGCGGGAGGCCACTCCTACGAGCAGTACTTC
TRBD2	once	TRBV7-9	TRBJ2-3	CASSLGRGGTITDTQYF	TGTGCCAGCAGCTTAGGCCGGGGGGGAACCATCACAGATACGCAGTATTTT
TRBD2	once	TRBV5-4	TRBJ2-5	CASSLELAGATQYF	TGTGCCAGCAGCTTGGAACTAGCGGGGGCGACCCAGTACTTC
NA	NA	TRBV23-1	TRBJ2-7	CASSQHRGGDEQYF	TGCGCCAGCAGTCAACACAGGGGGGGTGACGAGCAGTACTTC
TRBD1	NA	TRBV7-6	TRBJ2-7	CASSHTDRGPYEQYF	TGTGCCAGCAGCCATACGGACAGGGGACCCTACGAGCAGTACTTC
TRBD2	few	TRBV30	TRBJ2-3	CAWSVLAGPDTQYF	TGTGCCTGGAGTGTACTAGCGGGCCCAGATACGCAGTATTTT
TRBD2	NA	TRBV18	TRBJ2-3	CASSPNLGGGSTDTQYF	TGTGCCAGCTCACCTAACCTGGGCGGGGGTAGCACAGATACGCAGTATTTT
NA	NA	TRBV5-1	TRBJ2-1	CASSLMGFRGEREQFF	TGCGCCAGCAGCTTGATGGGGTTCCGGGGAGAACGCGAGCAGTTCTTC
TRBD1	NA	TRBV2	TRBJ1-2	CASSALGTGNYGYTF	TGTGCCAGCAGTGCCCTGGGGACAGGGAACTATGGCTACACCTTC
TRBD1	NA	TRBV18	TRBJ1-1	CASSPISGGPTEAFF	TGTGCCAGCTCCCCCATATCAGGGGGACCCACTGAAGCTTTCTTT
NA	NA	TRBV29-1	TRBJ2-2	CSVGAANGELFF	TGCAGCGTTGGGGCCGCAAACGGGGAGCTGTTTTTT
TRBD2	NA	TRBV10-3	TRBJ2-1	CAISDVLAGGNEQFF	TGTGCCATCAGCGACGTACTAGCGGGAGGCAATGAGCAGTTCTTC
TRBD1	once	TRBV5-1	TRBJ2-5	CASSVRGQTYQETQYF	TGCGCCAGCAGCGTTCGGGGACAGACGTACCAAGAGACCCAGTACTTC
TRBD1	NA	TRBV19	TRBJ2-1	CASSRDRVVADEQFF	TGTGCCAGTAGTAGGGACAGGGTTGTCGCTGATGAGCAGTTCTTC
NA	NA	TRBV7-8	TRBJ2-3	CASSLGGDFSTQYF	TGTGCCAGCAGCTTAGGAGGTGACTTTAGCACGCAGTATTTT
TRBD1	NA	TRBV4-1	TRBJ1-2	CASSQENRGEANYGYTF	TGCGCCAGCAGCCAAGAAAACAGGGGCGAAGCTAACTATGGCTACACCTTC
NA	once	TRBV5-1	TRBJ1-5	CASSFGLQGQPQHF	TGCGCCAGCAGCTTCGGCCTGCAGGGGCAGCCCCAGCATTTT